This TCR beta chain derives from a study of T cell responses to AZD1222 COVID-19 vaccine. Study observations and caveats: Among the donors, most were white British and more were female, and clonal diversity was possibly underestimated. At study baseline, merely more than 5 AZD1222 recipients were seropositive.

Concerning this clone: Its cognate antigen is unknown.

From germline, CDR1 is LNHDA and CDR2 SQIVND (reference sequence). The CDR3 covers 14 residues. V was shortened by 5 bases and J by 8 bases, with 13 bases between the two germline ends. Clones were read by immunoSEQ multiplex PCR, and TCRdb kept only the in-frame ones, dropping some. The table records about 160,000 clones, about 91% of them present only once. Sequences were derived from peripheral blood, sampled on day 0 of AZD1222 vaccination. The chain links TRBV19 to TRBJ1-6, with D uncertain. The source of this sequence is an adult in good health. The CDR3 spells CASSENQVDSPLHF. The CDR3 DNA reads TGTGCCAGTAGTGAGAATCAGGTAGATTCACCCCTCCACTTT.